These T cell receptor beta chains were read from a single sample in a study of cytomegalovirus exposure and HLA in healthy donors. Profiled with immunoSEQ multiplex PCR; TCRdb holds only in-frame clones, not every one. The sample records more than 150,000 clones, 65% to 80% being singletons. The sample was PBMCs. These receptors were collected from a woman aged 25 to 45 in good health and CMV-seropositive. The CDR3 runs from the conserved cysteine through the conserved F or W.

TRBV25-1 CASPPTYEQYF
TRBV5-1 CASSPGDRYQPQHF
TRBV7-8 CASSTEAEGRTEAFF
TRBV6-1 CAITGGYTF
TRBV7-2 CASSPQGYSNQPQHF
TRBV11-3 CASSRGRDSPLHF
TRBV19 CASKGLLANEDEKLFF
TRBV21-1 CASSKERRPFGYTF
TRBV6-1 CASSTGGTNEKLFF
TRBV5-1 CASSLDSQGPQHF
TRBV28 CASSLGGGRNYGYTF
TRBV9 CASSDSGGTTDTQYF
TRBV4-2 CASSQEDRGLGYTF
TRBV7-2 CASSLAAGYEQYF
TRBV10-3 CAISGPITGTQYF
TRBV4-3 CASSQDLGQGSNEQFF
TRBV9 CASSVPARDRGGQPQHF
TRBV21-1 CASSIRQVIKEKLFF
TRBV27 CASSFSRGETQYF
TRBV30 CAWSAGGGQPQHF
TRBV5-1 CASSGGTGFAYGYTF
TRBV9 CASSVVLDSYGYTF
TRBV7-9 CASSWTSGGASYNEQFF
TRBV19 CASTAGTGNYGYTF
TRBV15 CATSRGGQGLSGYTF
TRBV18 CASSPPRGSTEAFF
TRBV2 CASSLDGAYNEQFF
TRBV18 CASSPYQGKMADTQYF
TRBV5-6 CASSLGGRPPYNEQFF
TRBV25-1 CASSEGTGYTSGANVLTF
TRBV7-2 CASSLDRDTQYF
TRBV27 CASSLGGGADEQFF
TRBV12-5 CASGLPTVQGKETQYF
TRBV5-4 CASSGTGDSYEQYF
TRBV18 CASSPGEVNEKLFF
TRBV4-1 CASSQVGTSGTSTDTQYF
TRBV28 CASSLFSGGQAFF
TRBV11-3 CASSYLRDRVYEQYF
TRBV7-2 CASSIRTGNSPLHF
TRBV2 CASSRDRSSGANVLTF